These 31 T cell receptor beta chains share one sample of origin, sequenced in a study of CD8 T cells in acute hepatitis C reinfection. The table came from immunoSEQ multiplex PCR; TCRdb's copy has only in-frame clones and leaves some out. The table includes 30,000 to 40,000 clones, roughly 89% detected once. Time point meaning: naive CD8 control sorted from an acute-time-point sample. The source material was naive CD8+ T cells from PBMCs. Every receptor here comes from a man in his thirties or forties with chronic hepatitis C.

CDR3 sequence: CASSEAPGGYPNYGYTF. The CDR3 nucleotides read TGTGCCAGCAGTGAAGCGCCCGGGGGCTATCCTAACTATGGCTACACCTTC. The chain links TRBV2 to TRBJ1-2, with D possibly matching TRBD1 (6 bases). Trimming removed 0 bases from V and 0 bases from J, with 14 bases in between. CDR3 size: 17 residues. Germline V gives CDR1 SNHLY, CDR2 FYNNEI.

This chain uses TRBV9 with TRBJ2-5, with 7 bases that match TRBD2. V shed 3 bases, J shed 2 bases, and the junction held 4 bases outside the gene matches. The CDR3 has 14 residues. CDR1 SGDLS and CDR2 YYNGEE come from the germline V gene. The CDR3 DNA follows: TGTGCCAGCAGCGAGAGCGGGATTCAAGAGACCCAGTACTTC. Its protein product is CASSESGIQETQYF. The entire variable domain, with the rest obtained from reference TRBV9 and TRBJ2-5, is as follows: DSGVTQTPKHLITATGQRVTLRCSPRSGDLSVYWYQQSLDQGLQFLIQYYNGEERAKGNILERFSAQQFPDLHSELNLSSLELGDSALYFCASSESGIQETQYFGPGTRLLVL.

The V call is TRBV5-8, the J call TRBJ2-1; 9 bases fit TRBD2. This CDR3 comprises 16 residues. V lost 1 base to trimming and J lost 3 bases; unmatched junction nucleotides: 5. Germline CDR1 is SGHTS and CDR2 is YDEGEE. CDR3 in amino acids: CASSLNLAGSYNEQFF. DNA for the CDR3: TGTGCCAGCAGCTTGAACCTAGCGGGAAGCTACAATGAGCAGTTCTTC.

The rearrangement links TRBV19 to TRBJ2-7; 12 bases match TRBD1. CDR3 size: 14 residues. The V gene's germline CDR1 is LNHDA and CDR2 SQIVND (reference sequence). V was clipped by 4 bases and J by 6 bases; unmatched bases: 4. The CDR3 DNA sequence: TGTGCCAGTAGTACCGGGACAGGGGGCCTCGAGCAGTACTTC. It is translated as CASSTGTGGLEQYF.

A few counts support this clone. At the DNA level, this CDR3 is encoded by other sequences in the same sample as well. The rearrangement uses TRBV30 and TRBJ2-7, with 7 positions matching TRBD2. The CDR3 has 14 amino acids. V lost 0 bases and J lost 4; bases outside the gene matches: 6. Germline assignment: CDR1 GTSNPN and CDR2 SVGIG (reference sequence). The CDR3 DNA follows: TGTGCCTGGAGTGTACCAGCGGGGACTTACGAGCAGTACTTC. Translating it yields CAWSVPAGTYEQYF. Complete variable domain (other parts from reference TRBV30 and TRBJ2-7): SQTIHQWPATLVQPVGSPLSLECTVEGTSNPNLYWYRQAAGRGLQLLFYSVGIGQISSEVPQNLSASRPQDRQFILSSKKLLLSDSGFYLCAWSVPAGTYEQYFGPGTRLTVT.

V and J are TRBV7-3 and TRBJ2-1; tentatively, D is TRBD1 (5 bases). Trimming removed 3 bases at V and 0 bases at J, with 12 bases between. The CDR3 contains 16 residues. Germline V gene data show CDR1 as SGHTA and CDR2 as FQGTGA. The CDR3 here is CASSLGPASSYNEQFF. The CDR3 nucleotides are TGTGCCAGCAGCTTGGGGCCCGCCAGCTCCTACAATGAGCAGTTCTTC.

This chain connects TRBV19 to TRBJ2-1; a weak D match, TRBD2 (5 bases). This CDR3 is 15 amino acids long. V was shortened by 3 bases and J by 8 bases, with 17 bases between the two germline ends. Germline CDR1 is LNHDA and CDR2 is SQIVND (reference sequence). The chain's CDR3 is CASSMVLRVGDEQFF. CDR3 bases: TGTGCCAGTAGTATGGTGTTGCGGGTTGGAGATGAGCAGTTCTTC.

The rearrangement joins TRBV4-3 to TRBJ2-7; 7 bases match TRBD2. CDR1 is LGHNA and CDR2 is YSLEER in the germline V gene. This CDR3 has 17 amino acids. The V and J ends lost 0 bases and 6 bases, in that order; junction bases with no gene match: 14. CDR3 nucleotide sequence: TGCGCCAGCAGCCAAGAGATCGGGGCGGGGGTGGGTGGCGAGCAGTACTTC. The encoded protein is CASSQEIGAGVGGEQYF.

The chain has TRBV13 and TRBJ1-6, with unresolved D. The CDR3 spans 13 residues. The V gene's germline CDR1 is PRHDT and CDR2 FYEKMQ (reference sequence). The V and J ends lost 4 bases and 8 bases respectively, with 9 bases between them. CDR3 nucleotides: TGTGCCAGCAGCTCCAGCATAGATTCACCCCTCCACTTT. Residues: CASSSSIDSPLHF.

The genes are TRBV5-5 and TRBJ2-3, with D unclear. Per germline, CDR1 SGHKS and CDR2 YYEKEE (reference sequence). There are 13 residues in the CDR3. Trimming left V 4 bases short and J 4 bases short, with 10 bases between. The CDR3 nucleotides read TGTGCCAGCAGCCTGGAGCCTCCAGATACGCAGTATTTT. Protein product: CASSLEPPDTQYF.

The rearrangement joins TRBV29-1 to TRBJ2-1; D may be TRBD1 (6 bases). The V end was cut by 2 bases, the J end by 0 bases, with 8 bases between. Looked up from germline, CDR1 is SQVTM and CDR2 is ANQGSEA. The CDR3 contains 14 residues. CDR3 sequence reads: CSVEQGLSYNEQFF. CDR3 bases: TGCAGCGTTGAACAGGGGCTCTCCTACAATGAGCAGTTCTTC.

This chain uses TRBV28 with TRBJ1-1; no definite D call. Germline lookup yields CDR1 MDHEN and CDR2 SYDVKM. CDR3 length: 13 residues. The V gene lost 2 bases and the J gene lost 0 bases, with 4 bases spanning the gap. CDR3 DNA sequence: TGTGCCAGCAGTTTAATTGTGAACACTGAAGCTTTCTTT. It is translated as CASSLIVNTEAFF.

This sequence joins TRBV30 and TRBJ1-2; D gene ambiguous. V lost 0 bases, J lost 2 bases, and 16 bases lay in between. Looked up from germline, CDR1 is GTSNPN and CDR2 is SVGIG (reference sequence). The CDR3 runs to 16 residues. The CDR3 coding sequence is TGTGCCTGGAGTGTTTTATGGCCGACCATAAACTATGGCTACACCTTC. Its protein is CAWSVLWPTINYGYTF.

V and J are TRBV29-1 and TRBJ1-2; TRBD1 agrees at 8 bases. CDR1 is SQVTM and CDR2 is ANQGSEA in the germline V gene. The CDR3 extends over 15 amino acids. The V gene end was trimmed by 4 bases and the J gene end by 2 bases; junction bases not matched to a gene: 9. The CDR3 region has the DNA TGCAGCGTTGGATGGATTGGACAGGGAAACTATGGCTACACCTTC. Its translation is CSVGWIGQGNYGYTF.

The genes are TRBV12-5 and TRBJ2-7; D is unclear. V gave up 4 bases and J gave up 2 bases, with 0 bases separating them. The CDR3 has 10 residues. Germline CDR1 reads LGHNT; CDR2 reads FRNRAP. Written as DNA, the CDR3 is TGTGCTAGTGGTTCCTACGAGCAGTACTTC. Protein: CASGSYEQYF.

The chain links TRBV7-2 to TRBJ2-7; D perhaps matches TRBD2 (7 bases). The CDR3 consists of 18 residues. Germline CDR1 reads SGHTA; CDR2 reads FQGNSA. Trimming shortened V by 1 base and J by 2 bases, and 21 bases separated the two germline ends. DNA of the CDR3: TGTGCCAGCAGCTTAGAGCGCGGTATGACGGGGGGCGCCTACGAGCAGTACTTC. This encodes CASSLERGMTGGAYEQYF.

The chain combines TRBV11-1 with TRBJ1-1, with 8 nucleotides matching TRBD1. Trimming cost V 6 bases and J 4 bases; bases outside gene matches: 4. The germline V gene has CDR1 SGHAT and CDR2 FQDESV (reference sequence). This CDR3 contains 13 residues. Here the CDR3 reads CASRYTGGTEAFF. The CDR3, as DNA: TGTGCCAGCAGGTACACAGGGGGCACTGAAGCTTTCTTT.

The chain links TRBV15 to TRBJ1-5, with D perhaps TRBD1 (5 bases). The ends were cut back, 3 bases at V and 5 bases at J, with 14 bases in the middle. The germline V gene has CDR1 LNHNV and CDR2 YYDKDF (reference sequence). The CDR3 consists of 15 residues. The CDR3 coding sequence is TGTGCCACCAGCAGCTGGGACGGAACCTATCAGCCCCAGCATTTT. Translation: CATSSWDGTYQPQHF.

The sample holds one count of this clone. V is TRBV5-6 and J is TRBJ2-2, with unresolved D. V was clipped by 4 bases and J by 0 bases, with 7 bases between them. The CDR3 totals 14 residues. Per germline, CDR1 SGHDT and CDR2 YYEEEE. The DNA of the CDR3 is TGTGCCAGCAGCACATGGACGAACACCGGGGAGCTGTTTTTT. Translated: CASSTWTNTGELFF.

CDR3 loop: CASTLDGYGYTF. The CDR3 DNA sequence: TGTGCCAGCACCCTGGACGGCTATGGCTACACCTTC. The rearrangement uses TRBV2 and TRBJ1-2; D ambiguous. Germline V gene sequence: CDR1 SNHLY, CDR2 FYNNEI. V was pared by 7 bases and J by 4 bases, with 10 bases between. CDR3 size: 12 residues.

This clone is a singleton in its sample. The chain carries TRBV6-1 and TRBJ1-2; D is uncertain. The CDR3 runs to 13 residues. The germline gives CDR1 MNHNS, CDR2 SASEGT. The V end lost 6 bases, the J end lost 5 bases, and 13 bases lay between the germline ends. This CDR3 reads CASSSPKIYGYTF. Here the CDR3 DNA reads TGTGCCAGCAGCTCCCCGAAAATTTATGGCTACACCTTC.

The chain employs TRBV9 and TRBJ1-2; possibly TRBD1 for D (6 bases). Germline loops: CDR1 SGDLS, CDR2 YYNGEE. The CDR3 spans 14 residues. Trimming cost V 3 bases and J 6 bases, with 15 bases left between them. The CDR3 sequence: CASSALGGLDGYTF. Written as DNA, the CDR3 is TGTGCCAGCAGCGCCCTCGGGGGGCTGGATGGCTACACCTTC.

V is TRBV7-9 and J is TRBJ1-1; 7 bases are a match to TRBD1. V was clipped by 6 bases and J by 4 bases; unmatched bases: 5. Germline CDR1 SEHNR, CDR2 FQNEAQ (reference sequence). The CDR3 totals 13 residues. CDR3 residues: CASRTTGSTEAFF. The CDR3 bases are TGTGCCAGCAGGACGACAGGGAGCACTGAAGCTTTCTTT.

The V call is TRBV10-3, the J call TRBJ2-7; a weak D match, TRBD1 (6 bases). Germline loops: CDR1 ENHRY, CDR2 SYGVKD. Deletions cut 4 bases from V and 4 bases from J, with 8 bases between. The CDR3 is 12 residues long. For the CDR3, the DNA is TGTGCCATCAGTGCACAGGGATACGAGCAGTACTTC. It codes for CAISAQGYEQYF.

V usage is TRBV7-6 and J usage is TRBJ1-2, with a weak D call TRBD1 (6 bases). V was trimmed by 5 bases and J by 1 base, leaving 14 bases between them. The CDR3 is made up of 15 amino acids. The germline gives CDR1 SGHVS, CDR2 FNYEAQ. The CDR3 is CASSPRDILNYGYTF. The DNA for the CDR3 is TGTGCCAGCAGCCCAAGGGACATCCTTAACTATGGCTACACCTTC.

The chain has TRBV25-1 and TRBJ2-2, with a possible D match to TRBD2 (5 bases). This CDR3 has 17 residues. Germline V gene data show CDR1 as MGHDK and CDR2 as SYGVNS. The ends were cut back, 2 bases at V and 4 bases at J, with 17 bases in the middle. CDR3 DNA sequence: TGTGCCAGCAGTGAACGTAGCGTGGTCTTTTCCACCGGGGAGCTGTTTTTT. Amino acid sequence: CASSERSVVFSTGELFF.

The chain links TRBV6-1 to TRBJ2-3, with D uncertain. This CDR3 spans 13 amino acids. Per germline, CDR1 MNHNS and CDR2 SASEGT. V lost 5 bases, J lost 2 bases, and 8 bases lay in between. CDR3 region: CASSLGFTDTQYF. In nucleotides, the CDR3 is TGTGCCAGCAGTTTGGGCTTCACAGATACGCAGTATTTT.

V is TRBV9 and J is TRBJ1-1; 10 nucleotides line up with TRBD1. V lost 4 bases and J lost 3; bases outside the gene matches: 3. Germline-derived CDR1 and CDR2 are SGDLS and YYNGEE. This CDR3 comprises 14 residues. CDR3 coding DNA: TGTGCCAGCAGCCAGACAGGGGGCGACACTGAAGCTTTCTTT. Translating gives CASSQTGGDTEAFF.

The rearrangement links TRBV19 to TRBJ1-1, with TRBD1 matching 10 bases. V shed 6 bases and J 5 bases; nucleotides not matched to a gene: 3. The CDR3 is made up of 13 amino acids. The V gene's germline CDR1 is LNHDA and CDR2 SQIVND (reference sequence). CDR3 sequence: CASRTGGMTEAFF. The CDR3 DNA sequence: TGTGCCAGTAGGACAGGGGGCATGACTGAAGCTTTCTTT.

The genes are TRBV7-8 and TRBJ2-1; D may be TRBD2 (5 bases). The CDR3 spans 13 residues. Looked up from germline, CDR1 is SGHVS and CDR2 is FQNEAQ. V was cut by 6 bases and J by 9 bases, with 15 bases left in between. The CDR3 bases are TGTGCCAGCAGTTCTTTGCGGGTGGGTGAGCAGTTCTTC. Translated, it gives CASSSLRVGEQFF.

As regards this clone: This specimen includes other DNA sequences encoding the same CDR3. The V gene is TRBV27, the J gene TRBJ1-1; D perhaps matches TRBD1 (5 bases). This CDR3 comprises 14 residues. Germline V CDR1 and CDR2: MNHEY, SMNVEV (reference sequence). Trimming pared 3 bases from V and 1 base from J, leaving 9 bases between. The chain's CDR3 is CASSLGQGNTEAFF. The CDR3, as DNA: TGTGCCAGCAGTTTGGGGCAGGGGAACACTGAAGCTTTCTTT.